The TCR beta chain under discussion was sequenced for a study of regulatory T cells in long-lasting Graves disease. Sample time point: newly diagnosed GD, antithyroid drugs for less than 3 months. PBMC RNA was the source of the TCR library. CDR1 and CDR2 (germline): MNHNS, SASEGT. With 6 bases removed from V and 2 bases from J, the gap between germline ends came to 22 bases. This CDR3 contains 17 residues. With iRepertoire HTBI primers and Arm-PCR of CDR3 regions, TCR beta libraries were built. TCRdb processed the multiplex PCR reads anew with MiXCR; each CDR3 protein has one entry. The sample has about 440,000 distinct CDR3 sequences, around 15% seen once. General study points: Newly diagnosed disease favored TRBV20-1 and TRBJ2-1 over persistent disease.

Concerning this clonotype itself: What it binds is unknown.

Another study also made use of these data, one on T cells in Graves' hyperthyroidism and ophthalmopathy. In that study: An initial round of RT-PCR targeting the TCR CDR3 relied on the HTBI primer set. Most expanded thyroid clonotypes above 0.001 also appeared in blood.

This rearrangement joins TRBV6-1 to TRBJ1-2, with a tentative D call TRBD1 (6 bases). The specimen was peripheral blood mononuclear cells (PBMCs), collected at new diagnosis, from a patient treated with antithyroid drugs. The clonotype originates from a woman aged 18 to 35 with Graves disease. This CDR3 is CASSTTGWGILNYGYTF. CDR3 sequence (DNA): TGTGCCAGCAGCACAACAGGGTGGGGTATACTCAACTATGGCTACACCTTC.